These 23 T cell receptor beta chains were all obtained from the same sample, sequenced in a study of CD8 T cells in ankylosing spondylitis (dated by TCRdb to about 2017). Library creation used 5' RACE. The instrument was an Illumina HiSeq 2500. Using fastp at Q25 and MiXCR, TCRdb reprocessed the public reads and kept productive beta chains. CDR3 protein duplicates are merged, each entry listing the most common genes and DNA. The sample table lists 150,000 or so distinct CDR3 sequences, roughly 18% of them with a count of one. The ten largest clones add up to approximately 7.8% of the sample. Sequencing was performed on blood, either unsorted or a sorted T cell fraction (not recorded which). The source of these receptors is a male donor with ankylosing spondylitis or in good health (not recorded which).

The J gene is TRBJ2-2, the V gene TRBV5-1; 11 bases are a match to TRBD1. With V trimmed by 2 bases and J by 6 bases, 3 bases remained unmatched. CDR1 and CDR2 (germline): SGHRS, YFSETQ. The CDR3 length is 15 residues. The CDR3: CASSFGQGAPGELFF. The CDR3 nucleotides read TGCGCCAGCAGCTTTGGACAGGGGGCTCCCGGGGAGCTGTTTTTT.

This chain uses TRBV30 with TRBJ1-5, with 10 positions matching TRBD1. CDR1 and CDR2 from the germline V gene are GTSNPN and SVGIG (reference sequence). This CDR3 has 14 amino acids. V shed 1 base, J shed 9 bases, and the junction held 6 bases outside the gene matches. The CDR3 sequence is CAWSADRGVTPQHF. The CDR3 nucleotides are TGTGCCTGGAGTGCGGACAGGGGGGTGACGCCCCAGCATTTT.

The chain joins TRBV7-6 to TRBJ1-2; tentatively, D is TRBD1 (6 bases). The CDR3 is 13 residues long. Germline lookup yields CDR1 SGHVS and CDR2 FNYEAQ. The ends were cut back, 5 bases at V and 5 bases at J, with 12 bases in the middle. The CDR3 protein is CASSPGQRYGYTF. CDR3 nucleotides: TGTGCCAGCAGCCCTGGACAGAGATATGGCTACACCTTC.

This clonotype was recorded a few times. V gene TRBV7-2 combines with J gene TRBJ1-1; D not certain. The germline V gene encodes CDR1 SGHTA and CDR2 FQGNSA. With 0 bases removed from V and 5 bases from J, the gap between germline ends came to 13 bases. The CDR3 runs to 15 residues. The CDR3: CASSLAGIPGTEAFF. CDR3 coding DNA: TGTGCCAGCAGCTTAGCGGGCATTCCAGGTACTGAAGCTTTCTTT.

This clonotype has more than one count but fewer than ten. The chain has TRBV27 and TRBJ2-3; unclear D gene. This CDR3 is 13 amino acids long. Germline V gene sequence: CDR1 MNHEY, CDR2 SMNVEV (reference sequence). Trimming stripped 3 bases from V and 7 bases from J, with 11 bases between. The CDR3 nucleotides read TGTGCCAGCAGTTTGGAAGGGTATTATACGCAGTATTTT. Protein product: CASSLEGYYTQYF.

Many counts were recorded for this clonotype. The chain has TRBV20-1 and TRBJ1-6; D gene unclear. V was pared by 0 bases and J by 4 bases, with 22 bases between. There are 19 residues in the CDR3. CDR1 and CDR2 (germline): DFQATT, SNEGSKA (reference sequence). CDR3 amino acids: CSARDRLYGIGLYNSPLHF. CDR3 sequence (DNA): TGCAGTGCTAGAGATCGACTGTACGGGATAGGACTATATAATTCACCCCTCCACTTT.

The chain is built from TRBV5-6 and TRBJ1-2, with D unresolved. Germline CDR1 is SGHDT and CDR2 is YYEEEE. Trimming removed 1 base from V and 4 bases from J, with 8 bases in between. The CDR3 is 13 residues long. CDR3 sequence (DNA): TGTGCCAGCAGCTTGTCGGACCGCTATGGCTACACCTTC. Residues: CASSLSDRYGYTF.

The genes are TRBV29-1 and TRBJ2-7; unclear D gene. Germline V gene data show CDR1 as SQVTM and CDR2 as ANQGSEA. The CDR3 sequence is 13 residues long. V shed 7 bases and J shed 2 bases, with 15 bases lying between them. Here the CDR3 DNA reads TGCAGCGCCTTACGGCTAGGGACCTACGAGCAGTACTTC. Residues: CSALRLGTYEQYF.

This clonotype was detected ten times or more. This chain connects TRBV24-1 to TRBJ2-7, with TRBD1 identical over 10 bases. This CDR3 region has 16 residues. The V segment lost 2 bases and the J segment 0 bases; nucleotides outside the gene matches: 3. CDR1 KGHDR and CDR2 SFDVKD come from the germline V gene. CDR3 nucleotide sequence: TGTGCCACCAGTGATTATGGGACAGGGGACTCCTACGAGCAGTACTTC. Residues: CATSDYGTGDSYEQYF.

In this sample, this clonotype turned up once. The junction departs from germline at one end; a sequencing error may be responsible. The J gene is TRBJ2-1, the V gene TRBV10-3; D could derive from TRBD1 or TRBD2 (5 bases each). This CDR3 region has 13 residues. Germline lookup yields CDR1 ENHRY and CDR2 SYGVKD. The DNA for the CDR3 is TGTGCCATCGGGGCTAGCTCCTACAATGAGCAGCTCTTC. Residues: CAIGASSYNEQLF.

The table lists this clonotype with a few counts. The chain employs TRBV12-3 or TRBV12-4 and TRBJ1-5; D may be TRBD1 (5 bases). The CDR3 has 13 amino acids. The V end was cut by 3 bases, the J end by 7 bases, with 10 bases between. CDR3 DNA sequence: TGTGCCAGCAGTTTGGGGGTTGTGCAGCCCCAGCATTTT. Its translation: CASSLGVVQPQHF.

The chain couples TRBV6-2 or TRBV6-3 to TRBJ1-1, with D uncertain. The ends were cut back, 0 bases at V and 6 bases at J, with 8 bases in the middle. Germline V lookup: CDR1 MNHEY, CDR2 SVGEGT. This CDR3 contains 13 residues. The chain's CDR3 is CASSYSGTAEAFF. CDR3 in DNA: TGTGCCAGCAGTTACTCGGGAACGGCTGAAGCTTTCTTT.

This clonotype was counted many times. The chain is built from TRBV5-1 and TRBJ2-1; no firm D call. Germline CDR1 and CDR2: SGHRS and YFSETQ. Trimming removed 7 bases from V and 10 bases from J, with 24 bases in between. The CDR3 loop spans 15 amino acids. The CDR3 is CASARSQETRPEQFF. CDR3 nucleotide sequence: TGCGCCAGCGCTCGATCTCAGGAAACCCGGCCGGAGCAGTTCTTC.

This clonotype was observed at least ten times. The rearrangement uses TRBV2 and TRBJ2-1, with D unresolved. Germline assignment: CDR1 SNHLY and CDR2 FYNNEI. V was pared by 6 bases and J by 7 bases, with 16 bases between. The CDR3 has 14 residues. The CDR3, as DNA: TGTGCCAGCAGGGAAAGACTCCCCCGGAATGAGCAGTTCTTC. This gives the protein CASRERLPRNEQFF.

The table lists this clonotype with many counts. The J gene is TRBJ1-5, the V gene TRBV29-1; a possible D gene is TRBD1 (5 bases). This CDR3 is 14 amino acids long. Between the trimmed V and J ends, which lost 6 bases and 4 bases, there was a span of 16 bases. Germline CDR1 and CDR2: SQVTM and ANQGSEA. The CDR3, as DNA: TGCAGCGTCCGGGACGGCTGGAAAAATCAGCCCCAGCATTTT. Protein: CSVRDGWKNQPQHF.

This sequence joins TRBV29-1 and TRBJ2-7; 11 bases agree with TRBD2. The CDR3 contains 13 residues. Germline trimming cut 8 bases from V and 3 bases from J; bases unmatched to any gene: 6. Germline V gives CDR1 SQVTM, CDR2 ANQGSEA. CDR3 sequence reads: CSIRLAGFYEQYF. The CDR3 DNA reads as TGCAGCATACGACTAGCGGGATTCTACGAGCAGTACTTC.

A few counts support this clonotype. The V and J genes are TRBV19 and TRBJ2-2; D not resolved. The CDR3 is 13 residues long. Germline V gene sequence: CDR1 LNHDA, CDR2 SQIVND (reference sequence). V shed 7 bases and J shed 1 base, with 7 bases lying between them. The DNA of the CDR3 is TGTGCCAGTAACGAGAGGAACACCGGGGAGCTGTTTTTT. Its translation: CASNERNTGELFF. The whole variable domain, remainder taken from reference TRBV19 and TRBJ2-2, is DGGITQSPKYLFRKEGQNVTLSCEQNLNHDAMYWYRQDPGQGLRLIYYSQIVNDFQKGDIAEGYSVSREKKESFPLTVTSAQKNPTAFYLCASNERNTGELFFGEGSRLTVL.

This sequence joins TRBV20-1 and TRBJ1-2, with TRBD1 matching over 10 bases. J gave up 7 bases and V 0 bases, and 8 bases lay outside the gene matches. Germline assignment: CDR1 DFQATT and CDR2 SNEGSKA (reference sequence). The CDR3 has 15 residues. CDR3 amino acids: CSARDDGTGVGGYTF. The CDR3 bases are TGCAGTGCTAGAGATGACGGGACAGGGGTTGGTGGCTACACCTTC.

The chain has TRBV29-1 and TRBJ2-3; 7 bases are shared with TRBD2. Trimming removed 6 bases from V and 0 bases from J; junction bases left unmatched: 3. CDR3 length: 13 amino acids. CDR1 and CDR2 (germline): SQVTM, ANQGSEA. The CDR3 coding sequence is TGCAGCGTCACTAGCGATAGCACAGATACGCAGTATTTT. It translates to CSVTSDSTDTQYF.

This clonotype was seen at least ten times. The chain couples TRBV20-1 to TRBJ2-1; TRBD2 matches at 12 bases. The V gene end was trimmed by 3 bases and the J gene end by 10 bases; junction bases not matched to a gene: 4. The CDR3 runs to 13 residues. CDR1 is DFQATT, CDR2 SNEGSKA, per germline (reference sequence). CDR3 bases: TGCAGTGCTAGCCGACTAGCGGGAGACGAGCAGTTCTTC. It specifies CSASRLAGDEQFF.

The gene calls are TRBV29-1 and TRBJ2-1; 7 bases agree with TRBD2. V lost 3 bases, J lost 1 base, and 0 bases stayed unmatched. Germline V gene lookup returns CDR1 SQVTM and CDR2 ANQGSEA. The CDR3 spans 13 residues. This CDR3 reads CSVERESYNEQFF. DNA of the CDR3: TGCAGCGTTGAGCGGGAGTCCTACAATGAGCAGTTCTTC.

This clonotype turned up a few times. The chain joins TRBV28 to TRBJ1-5, with 9 positions matching TRBD1. V shed 10 bases, J shed 1 base, and the junction held 5 bases outside the gene matches. The CDR3 covers 14 residues. Per germline, CDR1 MDHEN and CDR2 SYDVKM. CDR3 residues: CAITDRGSNQPQHF. CDR3 bases: TGTGCCATTACGGACAGGGGAAGCAATCAGCCCCAGCATTTT.

In nucleotides, the CDR3 is TGCAGCGTGCACACCGGGACGAACACTGAAGCTTTCTTT. Amino acids: CSVHTGTNTEAFF. The chain joins TRBV29-1 to TRBJ1-1, with D maybe TRBD1 (5 bases). CDR3 length: 13 residues. V shed 6 bases and J shed 1 base, with 12 bases lying between them. Germline values: CDR1 SQVTM, CDR2 ANQGSEA. The full variable domain, with the rest looked up from reference TRBV29-1 and TRBJ1-1, is SAVISQKPSRDICQRGTSLTIQCQVDSQVTMMFWYRQQPGQSLTLIATANQGSEATYESGFVIDKFPISRPNLTFSTLTVSNMSPEDSSIYLCSVHTGTNTEAFFGQGTRLTVV.